This record looks at one T cell receptor (beta chain) sequence and its context. Its antigen is unknown. Treatment here: oral pan-JAK inhibitor, 5-10 mg twice daily. TCR sequencing used cDNA made by reverse transcription of extracted RNA. The assay was immunoSEQ multiplex PCR, and TCRdb's table has in-frame clones only and misses some. The table lists about 70,000 clones, about 30% of them singletons. The CDR3 contains 11 residues. CDR1 is SGHAT and CDR2 is FQNNGV in the germline V gene. V lost 7 bases, J lost 9 bases, and 10 bases lay in between. This sample is part of a study of CD8+ T cells in alopecia areata. Study information: For the treated group, dosing was oral tofacitinib at 5 to 10 mg twice daily.

Study outcomes and limitations: In lesional scalp, particularly from alopecia totalis/universalis, clonality was higher than in normal scalp.

This receptor was obtained from a human donor with alopecia areata. V is TRBV11-2 and J is TRBJ2-1, with D perhaps TRBD2 (6 bases). Sequenced material: CD8+ T cells sorted from blood, taken at week 4, from a patient treated with tofacitinib. As DNA, the CDR3 is TGTGCCAGCATAAGGAGGGGTGAGCAGTTCTTC. Translation gives CASIRRGEQFF.